The present TCR beta chain was sequenced within a study of cytomegalovirus exposure and HLA in healthy donors. Study-level information: Within an early data release were about 85 million unique TCRs drawn from HLA-typed donors.

It was with 60 Vbeta and 13 Jbeta primers that the PCR ran. Here immunoSEQ multiplex PCR was the method, and the copy in TCRdb shows in-frame clones only, minus some. The sample gives 150,000 to 200,000 clones, approximately 79% of which show up once; around 0.97% is in the top ten. CDR1 and CDR2 (germline): SGHVS, FQNEAQ. J was trimmed by 7 bases and V by 4 bases; bases with no gene match: 6. The CDR3 has 15 residues. The receptor's source is a woman aged 50 to 60 in good health and CMV-seropositive. The genes are TRBV7-8 and TRBJ2-2, with 10 bases fitting TRBD2. Sample: PBMCs. Here the CDR3 DNA reads TGTGCCAGCAGCTCCCCTGGACTAGCGGTCGGGGAGCTGTTTTTT. Amino acid sequence: CASSSPGLAVGELFF.